This TCR beta chain was captured in a study of T cell responses to AZD1222 COVID-19 vaccine. Across the whole study: The analysis combined second doses at about 4 or about 12 weeks. Study results and limitations: Just a handful of AZD1222 recipients were seropositive at baseline. All repertoire sampling was performed exclusively after the peak T cell response. Close to half of all spike-specific TCRs reportedly target regions of the variants that are unmutated.

The germline V and J ends were trimmed by 3 bases and 7 bases, with 13 bases remaining between them. The CDR3 has 13 amino acids. The V gene's germline CDR1 is GTSNPN and CDR2 SVGIG (reference sequence). Sequencing was performed with immunoSEQ multiplex PCR; in TCRdb, only in-frame clones are kept and a portion is missing. The profile covers 90,000 or so clones, with around 90% appearing a single time and around 2% taken by the ten largest. This clone has just one count. What it binds is unknown. The sequence was obtained from an adult in good health. The input for sequencing was peripheral blood, taken on day 0 of AZD1222 vaccination. V and J are TRBV30 and TRBJ1-5, with D possibly matching TRBD1 (6 bases). DNA for the CDR3: TGTGCCTGGAGCGAACAGGGTGACCAGCCCCAGCATTTT. Its protein product is CAWSEQGDQPQHF.